The 27 T cell receptor beta chains below all came from one sample that was sequenced in a study of cytomegalovirus exposure and HLA in healthy donors. The PCR made use of 60 Vbeta and 13 Jbeta primers. Here immunoSEQ multiplex PCR was the method, and the copy in TCRdb shows in-frame clones only, minus some. Of 90,000 to 120,000 clones listed, around two thirds are singletons. The sample comprised PBMCs. The receptors come from a woman in her thirties or forties in good health and CMV-seropositive.

The chain recombines TRBV6-5 with TRBJ1-6, with 10 bases aligning to TRBD1. This CDR3 comprises 14 residues. With V trimmed by 5 bases and J by 10 bases, 5 bases remained unmatched. Germline V lookup: CDR1 MNHEY, CDR2 SVGAGI. DNA for the CDR3: TGTGCCAGCAGTCGGACAGGGGGGAGATCACCCCTCCACTTT. This codes for CASSRTGGRSPLHF.

The V gene is TRBV5-1, the J gene TRBJ1-2; the match to TRBD1 covers 7 bases. CDR3 size: 15 residues. V was clipped by 0 bases and J by 4 bases; unmatched bases: 6. CDR1 is SGHRS, CDR2 YFSETQ, per germline. In nucleotides, the CDR3 is TGCGCCAGCAGCTTGGTCCAGGGGGACGTCTATGGCTACACCTTC. It specifies CASSLVQGDVYGYTF. The entire variable domain, with the rest obtained from reference TRBV5-1 and TRBJ1-2, is as follows: KAGVTQTPRYLIKTRGQQVTLSCSPISGHRSVSWYQQTPGQGLQFLFEYFSETQRNKGNFPGRFSGRQFSNSRSEMNVSTLELGDSALYLCASSLVQGDVYGYTFGSGTRLTVV.

The V gene is TRBV7-9, the J gene TRBJ2-7; perhaps TRBD1 as D (6 bases). Germline loops: CDR1 SEHNR, CDR2 FQNEAQ (reference sequence). V dropped 4 bases and J dropped 4 bases, with 8 bases sitting between them. The CDR3 runs to 12 residues. DNA for the CDR3: TGTGCCAGCAGCTCAACAGGGTACGAGCAGTACTTC. Its translation: CASSSTGYEQYF.

This clone was counted a few times. This sequence joins TRBV4-1 and TRBJ2-1, with TRBD2 matching over 9 bases. The germline V gene has CDR1 MGHRA and CDR2 YSYEKL. J gave up 8 bases and V 1 base, and 12 bases lay outside the gene matches. This CDR3 is built from 17 residues. The CDR3 DNA reads as TGCGCCAGCAGCCAAGTTTTTGGGACTAGCTCCGTCGATGAGCAGTTCTTC. Protein sequence: CASSQVFGTSSVDEQFF.

The chain recombines TRBV19 with TRBJ1-2; maybe TRBD1 (5 bases). This CDR3 has 14 amino acids. The germline CDR1 and CDR2 sequences are LNHDA and SQIVND (reference sequence). Trimming removed 4 bases from V and 3 bases from J, with 12 bases in between. This chain's CDR3 is CASSTGFSYYGYTF. The CDR3 nucleotides read TGTGCCAGTAGTACAGGGTTTAGCTACTATGGCTACACCTTC.

J is TRBJ2-3 and V is TRBV5-1; the match to TRBD1 covers 7 bases. Germline V CDR1 and CDR2: SGHRS, YFSETQ. The length of the CDR3 is 14 residues. Trimming removed 2 bases from V and 1 base from J; junction bases left unmatched: 1. DNA of the CDR3: TGCGCCAGCAGCTTACAGGGGCGCACAGATACGCAGTATTTT. Amino acid sequence: CASSLQGRTDTQYF. Looking up the rest from reference TRBV5-1 and TRBJ2-3 gives the full variable domain: KAGVTQTPRYLIKTRGQQVTLSCSPISGHRSVSWYQQTPGQGLQFLFEYFSETQRNKGNFPGRFSGRQFSNSRSEMNVSTLELGDSALYLCASSLQGRTDTQYFGPGTRLTVL.

Worth noting for this clone: The identical CDR3 is also encoded by other nucleotide sequences in the sample. The gene calls are TRBV7-3 and TRBJ1-1, with D possibly matching TRBD1 (6 bases). In germline, CDR1 is SGHTA, CDR2 FQGTGA. The CDR3 totals 14 residues. V lost 0 bases and J lost 4, with 9 bases in between. The CDR3 reads CASSLTAGVTEAFF. CDR3 sequence (DNA): TGTGCCAGCAGCTTAACGGCAGGGGTCACTGAAGCTTTCTTT.

As for this clone: The junction shows a germline mismatch at one end, possibly a read error. V and J are TRBV30 and TRBJ1-4, with D perhaps matching TRBD1 (5 bases). The germline V gene encodes CDR1 GTSNPN and CDR2 SVGIG (reference sequence). This CDR3 comprises 14 residues. The CDR3 coding sequence is TGTGCCTGGAGTTATGATGGAGGGGTGGGAAAAACTGTTTTT. Encoded protein: CAWSYDGGVGKTVF.

The rearrangement joins TRBV10-2 to TRBJ1-6; TRBD1 matches 7 bases. The CDR3 extends over 14 amino acids. Germline CDR1 WSHSY, CDR2 SAAADI. V lost 8 bases, J lost 9 bases, and 10 bases stayed unmatched. This chain's CDR3 is CASGGDRVGSPLHF. In nucleotides, the CDR3 is TGCGCCAGCGGCGGGGACAGAGTAGGTTCACCCCTCCACTTT.

The V and J genes are TRBV7-9 and TRBJ2-5, with 7 positions matching TRBD1. Germline CDR1 SEHNR, CDR2 FQNEAQ (reference sequence). The CDR3 sequence is 14 residues long. V gave up 4 bases and J gave up 4 bases; unmatched junction bases: 6. Written as DNA, the CDR3 is TGTGCCAGCAGCTCGAGACAGGGTGGAGAGACCCAGTACTTC. Translated, it gives CASSSRQGGETQYF.

The rearrangement links TRBV30 to TRBJ2-1, with 10 bases aligning to TRBD2. The germline CDR1 and CDR2 sequences are GTSNPN and SVGIG (reference sequence). The junction had 12 bases not matched to a gene; V was cut back by 0 bases and J by 7 bases. The CDR3 totals 17 residues. DNA for the CDR3: TGTGCCTGGAGTGTAAGGGGAGCGGGGGGGCCTTTAAATGAGCAGTTCTTC. Translated: CAWSVRGAGGPLNEQFF.

The genes are TRBV5-4 and TRBJ2-3, with D uncertain. Germline loops: CDR1 SGHNT, CDR2 YYREEE (reference sequence). Deletions cut 5 bases from V and 2 bases from J, with 6 bases between. The CDR3 loop spans 12 amino acids. The CDR3 sequence: CASSPSTDTQYF. The CDR3 region has the DNA TGTGCCAGCAGTCCATCCACAGATACGCAGTATTTT.

The chain employs TRBV4-1 and TRBJ2-7; perhaps TRBD1 as D (6 bases). V lost 0 bases and J 2 bases, leaving 14 bases between the germline ends. Germline lookup yields CDR1 MGHRA and CDR2 YSYEKL. The length of the CDR3 is 16 residues. CDR3 sequence (DNA): TGCGCCAGCAGCCAAGATATCGGCAGGGGACCCTACGAGCAGTACTTC. Its translation is CASSQDIGRGPYEQYF.

Concerning this clone itself: Mismatch with germline at one junction end may stem from a read error. This chain joins TRBV7-9 and TRBJ2-7, with a possible D match to TRBD1 (5 bases). CDR1 and CDR2 (germline): SEHNR, FQNEAQ (reference sequence). The length of the CDR3 is 12 residues. The DNA of the CDR3 is TGTTCCAGCAGCCCCCAGGGCTACGAGCAGTACTTC. Amino acid sequence: CSSSPQGYEQYF.

The chain couples TRBV2 to TRBJ1-4, with no clear D. This CDR3 has 14 amino acids. From germline, CDR1 is SNHLY and CDR2 FYNNEI. V was pared by 6 bases and J by 7 bases, with 15 bases between. The DNA of the CDR3 is TGTGCCAGCAGAACGAGACAAAAAGGTGAAAAACTGTTTTTT. It codes for CASRTRQKGEKLFF.

The chain couples TRBV7-2 to TRBJ2-4; possible D gene TRBD2, 6 bases. The CDR3 loop spans 16 amino acids. V dropped 1 base and J dropped 3 bases, with 13 bases sitting between them. The germline gives CDR1 SGHTA, CDR2 FQGNSA. The CDR3 protein is CASSLGGVGYKNIQYF. In DNA, the CDR3 is TGTGCCAGCAGCTTAGGGGGGGTTGGGTACAAAAACATTCAGTACTTC.

This sequence joins TRBV5-1 and TRBJ1-6; 7 bases are shared with TRBD1. The CDR3 has 14 amino acids. CDR1 is SGHRS and CDR2 is YFSETQ in the germline V gene. V shed 4 bases and J 6 bases; nucleotides not matched to a gene: 4. The CDR3 region has the DNA TGCGCCAGCAGCCTGGACAGGTTTAATTCACCCCTCCACTTT. The encoded protein is CASSLDRFNSPLHF.

This clone appeared a single time. At one of its ends the junction is not consistent with the germline gene, which may arise from a read error. The chain recombines TRBV7-7 with TRBJ2-5; possibly TRBD1 for D (5 bases). CDR1 is SSHAT and CDR2 is FNYEAQ in the germline V gene (reference sequence). CDR3 length: 15 amino acids. CDR3 coding DNA: TGTGCTAGCAGCTTAGTGGCAGGGCCGCAAGAGACCCAGTACTTC. This encodes CASSLVAGPQETQYF. Supplemented by reference TRBV7-7 and TRBJ2-5, the full variable domain reads GAGVSQSPRYKVTKRGQDVTLRCDPISSHATLYWYQQALGQGPEFLTYFNYEAQPDKSGLPSDRFSAERPEGSISTLTIQRTEQRDSAMYRCASSLVAGPQETQYFGPGTRLLVL.

V usage is TRBV4-1 and J usage is TRBJ1-6; TRBD1 matches 9 bases. The CDR3 consists of 17 residues. Germline V gene data show CDR1 as MGHRA and CDR2 as YSYEKL. The V gene end was trimmed by 0 bases and the J gene end by 7 bases; junction bases not matched to a gene: 7. The CDR3 protein is CASSQDTGTGYNSPLHF. The CDR3 DNA reads as TGCGCCAGCAGCCAAGATACAGGGACAGGGTACAATTCACCCCTCCACTTT.

V usage is TRBV1 and J usage is TRBJ2-2; the tabulated D call, TRBD2, remains unverified against the DNA. TRBV1 is labeled a pseudogene. This CDR3 has 18 residues. The CDR3 loop reads CTSSQEDQGRGGPGELFF. CDR3 bases: TGCACCAGCAGCCAAGAGGATCAGGGGCGGGGGGGCCCCGGGGAGCTGTTTTTT.

The chain carries TRBV6-5 and TRBJ2-7, with 8 bases that match TRBD2. J gave up 12 bases and V 5 bases, and 12 bases lay outside the gene matches. Germline V gives CDR1 MNHEY, CDR2 SVGAGI. The CDR3 totals 13 residues. CDR3 loop: CASSLRDGLAGYF. For the CDR3, the DNA is TGTGCCAGCAGTCTACGGGACGGACTAGCTGGGTACTTC.

This chain connects TRBV19 to TRBJ1-2; D is unclear. In germline, CDR1 is LNHDA, CDR2 SQIVND (reference sequence). This CDR3 is 13 amino acids long. Between the trimmed V and J ends, which lost 2 bases and 2 bases, there was a span of 6 bases. The CDR3 region is CASSITVNYGYTF. CDR3 in DNA: TGTGCCAGTAGTATAACGGTAAACTATGGCTACACCTTC.

The chain recombines TRBV2 with TRBJ2-3; TRBD2 matches at 11 bases. V lost 5 bases and J lost 0; bases outside the gene matches: 4. Germline V lookup: CDR1 SNHLY, CDR2 FYNNEI. This CDR3 has 16 residues. CDR3 in DNA: TGTGCCAGCAGTTGGACTAGCGGGCTTAGCACAGATACGCAGTATTTT. As protein: CASSWTSGLSTDTQYF.

This clone appeared once. The chain couples TRBV6-5 to TRBJ1-6, with 8 bases that match TRBD1. Looked up from germline, CDR1 is MNHEY and CDR2 is SVGAGI. The CDR3 is 13 amino acids. Trimming at V came to 8 bases and at J to 7 bases, leaving 4 bases not matched to a gene. CDR3 region: CASRRQGNSPLHF. CDR3 nucleotide sequence: TGTGCCAGCCGAAGACAGGGGAATTCACCCCTCCACTTT.

The genes are TRBV6-1 and TRBJ1-6; 7 bases map to TRBD1. CDR3 length: 15 residues. The ends lost 6 bases at V and 1 base at J; junction bases unmatched: 3. Per the germline V gene, CDR1 is MNHNS and CDR2 is SASEGT. The CDR3 bases are TGTGCCAGCAGGAAGGGGGCTTCCTATAATTCACCCCTCCACTTT. Protein: CASRKGASYNSPLHF.

The CDR3 spells CASSLDGTYEQYF. The CDR3 DNA reads TGTGCCAGCAGCTTAGACGGGACCTACGAGCAGTACTTC. This chain connects TRBV7-3 to TRBJ2-7; a weak D match, TRBD2 (5 bases). CDR3 length: 13 residues. The V gene's germline CDR1 is SGHTA and CDR2 FQGTGA. V gave up 2 bases and J gave up 2 bases, with 7 bases separating them.

This clone occurred a few times. The chain links TRBV9 to TRBJ2-1, with TRBD2 identical over 9 bases. Germline CDR1 and CDR2: SGDLS and YYNGEE. This CDR3 contains 16 residues. The trim removed 3 bases at V and 4 bases at J, leaving 8 bases unmatched. CDR3 residues: CASSAWSRGGYNEQFF. The CDR3 DNA reads as TGTGCCAGCAGCGCCTGGTCGCGGGGGGGTTACAATGAGCAGTTCTTC.